This T cell receptor beta chain was retrieved from a study of cytomegalovirus exposure and HLA in healthy donors. The CDR3 extends over 16 amino acids. V gave up 2 bases and J gave up 4 bases, with 16 bases separating them. The germline CDR1 and CDR2 sequences are SEHNR and FQNEAQ (reference sequence). Findings and limits, study-wide: A later analysis showed that HLA-associated TCR beta chains had undergone more clonal expansion than equally common others. A later analysis reportedly found fewer N-insertions in an Asian-associated ancestry cluster than the roughly 680-donor mean.

This clone appeared once. The antigen remains unidentified. The PCR made use of 60 Vbeta and 13 Jbeta primers. Assay used: immunoSEQ multiplex PCR; TCRdb lists only in-frame clones, some missing. Of fewer than 150,000 clones listed, 70% to 85% were seen once; the top ten hold 3.5% to 5%. Healthy individuals who donated bone marrow served as the donors. The chain has TRBV7-9 and TRBJ2-3; D is unclear. The sample was PBMCs. The receptor was isolated from a man aged 40-50 years in good health and CMV-seropositive. This CDR3 reads CASSLYVSKPADTQYF. CDR3 in DNA: TGTGCCAGCAGCTTATACGTTTCTAAACCCGCAGATACGCAGTATTTT.